Below are 17 T cell receptor beta chains sequenced from a single sample in a study of response to subunit inactivated influenza vaccine. Via MiXCR, TCRdb re-called the RT-PCR reads, giving one row per CDR3 protein. The sample shows hundreds of thousands of distinct CDR3 sequences, less than 8% of them seen only once. The sample was PBMCs from blood, taken around 2 years after vaccination. All receptors derive from a man between 50 and 75 years old who received an inactivated influenza vaccine.

This clonotype was detected a few times. The rearrangement uses TRBV5-8 and TRBJ2-3; 9 nucleotides line up with TRBD2. Trimming removed 0 bases from V and 2 bases from J; junction bases left unmatched: 7. CDR3 length equals 17 residues. CDR1 and CDR2 from the germline V gene are SGHTS and YDEGEE. CDR3 bases: TGTGCCAGCAGCTTGGACCGAGCGGGAGGAATCACAGATACGCAGTATTTT. Translating gives CASSLDRAGGITDTQYF.

This clonotype was observed a few times. The chain recombines TRBV7-9 with TRBJ2-4; D not resolved. The CDR3 extends over 14 amino acids. Trimming left V 3 bases short and J 5 bases short, with 11 bases between. Germline lookup yields CDR1 SEHNR and CDR2 FQNEAQ (reference sequence). The CDR3: CASSFYPVENIQYF. DNA of the CDR3: TGTGCCAGCAGCTTTTACCCCGTCGAAAACATTCAGTACTTC.

The chain recombines TRBV10-3 with TRBJ2-2; 9 bases are shared with TRBD1. The junction had 9 bases not matched to a gene; V was cut back by 6 bases and J by 7 bases. The germline V gene has CDR1 ENHRY and CDR2 SYGVKD. CDR3 size: 15 residues. The CDR3: CAIRRTGVPVGELFF. For the CDR3, the DNA is TGTGCCATCAGAAGGACAGGGGTTCCGGTCGGGGAGCTGTTTTTT.

This clonotype has more than one count but fewer than ten. This chain joins TRBV7-9 and TRBJ1-6; weak D call: TRBD1 (5 bases). This CDR3 region has 15 residues. From germline, CDR1 is SEHNR and CDR2 FQNEAQ (reference sequence). V lost 5 bases and J 10 bases, leaving 18 bases between the germline ends. DNA for the CDR3: TGTGCCAGCAGCCCCCCGGGGGGATCGGAGTCACCCCTCCACTTT. Amino acid sequence: CASSPPGGSESPLHF.

The genes are TRBV9 and TRBJ2-3, with 13 bases fitting TRBD2. Trimming at V came to 3 bases and at J to 1 base, leaving 8 bases not matched to a gene. CDR3 length equals 18 residues. The germline V gene has CDR1 SGDLS and CDR2 YYNGEE. CDR3: CASSDTSGRAGGTDTQYF. For the CDR3, the DNA is TGTGCCAGCAGCGATACTAGCGGGAGGGCCGGGGGCACAGATACGCAGTATTTT.

This clonotype was found many times. The chain has TRBV20-1 and TRBJ2-1, with D perhaps TRBD2 (5 bases). The V gene lost 8 bases and the J gene lost 2 bases, with 13 bases spanning the gap. Germline CDR1 and CDR2: DFQATT and SNEGSKA (reference sequence). This CDR3 comprises 13 residues. This CDR3 is CSSSSGTYNEQFF. CDR3 bases: TGCAGTAGTTCGAGCGGTACCTACAATGAGCAGTTCTTC.

The chain joins TRBV5-1 to TRBJ1-1; perhaps TRBD1 as D (5 bases). Germline CDR1 is SGHRS and CDR2 is YFSETQ. CDR3 size: 15 residues. Trimming shortened V by 0 bases and J by 5 bases, and 14 bases separated the two germline ends. The CDR3 region is CASSLARIPGTEAFF. The CDR3 region has the DNA TGCGCCAGCAGCTTGGCGCGCATTCCAGGGACTGAAGCTTTCTTT.

This clonotype was observed a handful of times. The gene calls are TRBV3-1 and TRBJ2-7; 9 bases match TRBD2. Germline CDR1 is LGHDT and CDR2 is YNNKEL (reference sequence). V shed 2 bases, J shed 2 bases, and the junction held 7 bases outside the gene matches. This CDR3 is built from 16 residues. The DNA for the CDR3 is TGTGCCAGCAGCCAACCCGGGACTAGCTCTGCCTACGAGCAGTACTTC. Translation gives CASSQPGTSSAYEQYF.

The chain combines TRBV5-1 with TRBJ1-1; D ambiguous. CDR1 and CDR2 (germline): SGHRS, YFSETQ. The CDR3 sequence is 13 residues long. V was trimmed by 7 bases and J by 4 bases, leaving 14 bases between them. Written as DNA, the CDR3 is TGCGCCAGCCGGGTTGCCAGCTTCACTGAAGCTTTCTTT. It codes for CASRVASFTEAFF.

The chain recombines TRBV29-1 with TRBJ1-5; TRBD1 agrees at 8 bases. After removal of 6 bases from V and 5 bases from J, the junction contained 12 bases not matched to a gene. CDR3 size: 15 residues. Germline-derived CDR1 and CDR2 are SQVTM and ANQGSEA. CDR3 nucleotide sequence: TGCAGCGTCGGCTTCGTACAGGGGGAGGATCAGCCCCAGCATTTT. Translating gives CSVGFVQGEDQPQHF.

The rearrangement uses TRBV20-1 and TRBJ2-7, with TRBD2 as a possible D gene (6 bases). CDR3 length: 14 residues. The V end was cut by 6 bases, the J end by 3 bases, with 18 bases between. Germline CDR1 is DFQATT and CDR2 is SNEGSKA (reference sequence). The CDR3 nucleotides are TGCAGTGCGAAAGCGGGTAATTACTTCTACGAGCAGTACTTC. Protein product: CSAKAGNYFYEQYF.

This clonotype was picked up many times. The chain carries TRBV5-1 and TRBJ2-5, with unresolved D. The V end was cut by 4 bases, the J end by 2 bases, with 9 bases between. CDR1 is SGHRS, CDR2 YFSETQ, per germline. This CDR3 is built from 13 residues. CDR3 coding DNA: TGCGCCAGCAGCCTCAGAGTTCAAGAGACCCAGTACTTC. Translation: CASSLRVQETQYF.

This clonotype occurred a few times. The chain recombines TRBV6-1 with TRBJ2-1, with 11 nucleotides matching TRBD2. J was trimmed by 6 bases and V by 0 bases; bases with no gene match: 4. The CDR3 totals 16 residues. Germline V gives CDR1 MNHNS, CDR2 SASEGT. CDR3 sequence (DNA): TGTGCCAGCAGTGAAGCGCGGCTAGCGGGAGGCAATGAGCAGTTCTTC. Translation gives CASSEARLAGGNEQFF.

This clonotype came up many times. This chain connects TRBV7-8 to TRBJ2-2, with 7 bases matching TRBD1. The CDR3 has 15 residues. The trim removed 5 bases at V and 4 bases at J, leaving 7 bases unmatched. From germline, CDR1 is SGHVS and CDR2 FQNEAQ. The CDR3 here is CASSIRDRPTGELFF. As DNA, the CDR3 is TGTGCCAGCAGCATCCGGGACAGACCCACCGGGGAGCTGTTTTTT.

The rearrangement joins TRBV4-1 to TRBJ2-2; 9 bases map to TRBD1. The V and J ends lost 1 base and 10 bases, in that order; junction bases with no gene match: 7. Germline assignment: CDR1 MGHRA and CDR2 YSYEKL. This CDR3 is built from 15 residues. CDR3 nucleotide sequence: TGCGCCAGCAGCCAAGCAGGACAGGGGTTTGAGGAGCTGTTTTTT. It specifies CASSQAGQGFEELFF.

The CDR3, as DNA: TGTGCCAGCAGTGAAGTGCGGCTAGACACAGATACGCAGTATTTT. Translated: CASSEVRLDTDTQYF. The J gene is TRBJ2-3, the V gene TRBV2; no definite D call. The CDR3 runs to 15 residues. V lost 1 base and J lost 2, with 10 bases in between. Germline V gene lookup returns CDR1 SNHLY and CDR2 FYNNEI.

The J gene is TRBJ2-2, the V gene TRBV5-1; D perhaps matches TRBD1 (7 bases). V was cut by 4 bases and J by 5 bases, with 18 bases left in between. There are 16 residues in the CDR3. Germline V gene data show CDR1 as SGHRS and CDR2 as YFSETQ. In nucleotides, the CDR3 is TGCGCCAGCAGCCGAATTGGAGGGGGCGCGACCGGGGAGCTGTTTTTT. Translating it yields CASSRIGGGATGELFF.